This passage covers 5 T cell receptor beta chains from one sample sequenced in a study of T cells in women clearing cervical HPV infection. Assay: immunoSEQ multiplex PCR; the TCRdb copy retains only in-frame clones and omits some. The sample has roughly 12,000 clones; the top ten hold 20% to 25%. The sample comprised blood buffy coat. The receptors were sampled from a woman between 18 and 70 years old with a cervical HPV16 infection that either progressed to CIN3+ or cleared (not recorded which).

Turning to this clone: The read terminates 3 residues before the CDR3 end, so the remaining end is supplied by the germline J gene. This chain joins TRBV5-6 and TRBJ2-7, with TRBD2 matching over 10 bases. Germline CDR1 reads SGHDT; CDR2 reads YYEEEE. The CDR3 totals 14 residues. V was clipped by 5 bases and J by 2 bases; unmatched bases: 4. This chain's CDR3 is CASRTSGFAYEQYF. The CDR3 bases that were read are TGTGCCAGCAGGACTAGCGGGTTTGCCTACGAG.

On this clone itself: The sequenced fragment ends 3 residues before the CDR3 boundary, so the rest is inferred from the germline J gene. This chain links TRBV5-1 with TRBJ2-5, with 10 bases lining up with TRBD2. The CDR3 extends over 14 amino acids. J lost 2 bases, V lost 4 bases, and 2 bases had no gene match. Per germline, CDR1 SGHRS and CDR2 YFSETQ. The CDR3 sequence is CASSPGLAQETQYF. CDR3 DNA, as far as it was read: TGCGCCAGCAGCCCGGGACTAGCGCAAGAGACC.

This clone is classed as medium-sized by frequency. The sequence runs out 3 residues before the end of the CDR3; the remainder is reconstructed from the germline J gene. The chain is built from TRBV5-1 and TRBJ2-5; 7 bases are shared with TRBD1. With 9 bases clipped from V and 4 bases from J, the junction kept 15 bases outside the gene matches. CDR1 SGHRS and CDR2 YFSETQ come from the germline V gene. The CDR3 totals 15 residues. CDR3 DNA, as far as it was read: TGCGCCACCAGACTCGAAGGGGGCGGAGGAGAGACC. It translates to CATRLEGGGGET. The complete CDR3 sequence is CATRLEGGGGETQYF.

A remark on this clone: Read data end 3 residues before the CDR3 end; the end is taken from the germline J gene. V usage is TRBV5-1 and J usage is TRBJ2-1; 10 positions match TRBD1. This CDR3 spans 17 amino acids. V shed 0 bases and J 6 bases; nucleotides not matched to a gene: 9. Looked up from germline, CDR1 is SGHRS and CDR2 is YFSETQ. The chain's CDR3 is CASSLGGTGAYFNEQFF. The CDR3 DNA, read in part, is TGCGCCAGCAGCTTGGGAGGGACAGGGGCATACTTCAATGAG.

Comments on this clone: The sequenced fragment ends 3 residues before the CDR3 boundary, so the rest is inferred from the germline J gene. The chain combines TRBV15 with TRBJ1-2; 8 nucleotides match TRBD1. This CDR3 spans 13 amino acids. Germline CDR1 is LNHNV and CDR2 is YYDKDF (reference sequence). The chain's CDR3 is CATSRQGARGYTF. The CDR3 bases that were read are TGTGCCACCAGCAGGCAGGGGGCGCGGGGC.